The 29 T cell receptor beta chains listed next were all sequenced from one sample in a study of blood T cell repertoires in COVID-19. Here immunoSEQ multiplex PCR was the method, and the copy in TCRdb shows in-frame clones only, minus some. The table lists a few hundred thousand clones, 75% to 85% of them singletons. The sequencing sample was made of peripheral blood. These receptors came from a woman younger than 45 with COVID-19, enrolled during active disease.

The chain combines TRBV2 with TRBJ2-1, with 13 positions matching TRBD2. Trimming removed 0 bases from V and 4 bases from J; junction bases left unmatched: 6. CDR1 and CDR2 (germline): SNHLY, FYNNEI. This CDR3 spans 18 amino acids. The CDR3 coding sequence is TGTGCCAGCAGTGAAGCGCTTCTGGGACTAGCGGGGTACAATGAGCAGTTCTTC. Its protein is CASSEALLGLAGYNEQFF.

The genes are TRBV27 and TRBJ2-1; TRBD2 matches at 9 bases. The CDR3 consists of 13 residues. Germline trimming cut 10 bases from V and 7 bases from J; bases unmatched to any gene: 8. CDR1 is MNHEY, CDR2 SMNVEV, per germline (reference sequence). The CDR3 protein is CATGRGGANEQFF. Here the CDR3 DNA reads TGTGCCACGGGCCGCGGGGGGGCGAATGAGCAGTTCTTC.

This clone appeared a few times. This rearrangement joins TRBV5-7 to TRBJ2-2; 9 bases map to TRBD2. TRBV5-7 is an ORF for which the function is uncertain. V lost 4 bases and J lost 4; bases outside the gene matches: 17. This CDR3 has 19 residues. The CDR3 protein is CASSPELAGGRFRTGELFF. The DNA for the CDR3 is TGTGCCAGCAGCCCCGAATTGGCGGGGGGGCGCTTCCGCACCGGGGAGCTGTTTTTT.

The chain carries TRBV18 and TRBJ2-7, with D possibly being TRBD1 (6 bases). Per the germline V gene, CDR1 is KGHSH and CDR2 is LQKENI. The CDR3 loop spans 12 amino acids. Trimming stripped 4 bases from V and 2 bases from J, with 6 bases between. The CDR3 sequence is CASSRDTYEQYF. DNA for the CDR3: TGTGCCAGCTCACGGGACACCTACGAGCAGTACTTC. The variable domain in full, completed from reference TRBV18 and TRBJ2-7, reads NAGVMQNPRHLVRRRGQEARLRCSPMKGHSHVYWYRQLPEEGLKFMVYLQKENIIDESGMPKERFSAEFPKEGPSILRIQQVVRGDSAAYFCASSRDTYEQYFGPGTRLTVT.

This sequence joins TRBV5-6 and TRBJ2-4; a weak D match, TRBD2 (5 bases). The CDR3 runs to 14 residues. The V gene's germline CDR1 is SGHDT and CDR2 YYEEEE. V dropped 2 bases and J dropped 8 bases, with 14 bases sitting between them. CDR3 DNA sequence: TGTGCCAGCAGCTTCTCCGGGATTAGGGACATTCAGTACTTC. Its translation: CASSFSGIRDIQYF.

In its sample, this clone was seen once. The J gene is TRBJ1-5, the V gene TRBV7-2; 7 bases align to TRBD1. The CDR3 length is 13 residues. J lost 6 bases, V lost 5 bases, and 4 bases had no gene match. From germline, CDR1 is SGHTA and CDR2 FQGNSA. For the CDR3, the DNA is TGTGCCAGCAGCCCGACAGGGTTTCAGCCCCAGCATTTT. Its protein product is CASSPTGFQPQHF. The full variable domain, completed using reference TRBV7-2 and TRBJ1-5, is GAGVSQSPSNKVTEKGKDVELRCDPISGHTALYWYRQSLGQGLEFLIYFQGNSAPDKSGLPSDRFSAERTGGSVSTLTIQRTQQEDSAVYLCASSPTGFQPQHFGDGTRLSIL.

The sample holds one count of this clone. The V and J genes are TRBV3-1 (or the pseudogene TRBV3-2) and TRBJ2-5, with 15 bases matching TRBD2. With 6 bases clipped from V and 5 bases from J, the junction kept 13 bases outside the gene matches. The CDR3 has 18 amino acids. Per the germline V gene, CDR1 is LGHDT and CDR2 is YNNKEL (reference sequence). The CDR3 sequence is CASSQTRTSGRAGETQYF. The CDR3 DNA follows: TGTGCCAGCAGTCAAACCAGGACTAGCGGGAGGGCAGGTGAGACCCAGTACTTC.

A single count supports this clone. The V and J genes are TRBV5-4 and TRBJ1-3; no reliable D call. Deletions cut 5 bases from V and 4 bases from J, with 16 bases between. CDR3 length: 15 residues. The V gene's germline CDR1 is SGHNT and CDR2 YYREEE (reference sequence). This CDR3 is CASSPASAEGNTIYF. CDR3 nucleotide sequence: TGTGCCAGCAGTCCCGCCTCGGCGGAAGGAAACACCATATATTTT. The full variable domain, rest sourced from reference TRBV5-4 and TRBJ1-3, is ETGVTQSPTHLIKTRGQQVTLRCSSQSGHNTVSWYQQALGQGPQFIFQYYREEENGRGNFPPRFSGLQFPNYSSELNVNALELDDSALYLCASSPASAEGNTIYFGEGSWLTVV.

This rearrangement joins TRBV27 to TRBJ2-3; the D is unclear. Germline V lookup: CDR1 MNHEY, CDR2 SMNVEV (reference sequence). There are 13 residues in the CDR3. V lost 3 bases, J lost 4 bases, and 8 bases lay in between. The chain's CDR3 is CASSFSGPDTQYF. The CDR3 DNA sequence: TGTGCCAGCAGTTTCTCAGGCCCAGATACGCAGTATTTT.

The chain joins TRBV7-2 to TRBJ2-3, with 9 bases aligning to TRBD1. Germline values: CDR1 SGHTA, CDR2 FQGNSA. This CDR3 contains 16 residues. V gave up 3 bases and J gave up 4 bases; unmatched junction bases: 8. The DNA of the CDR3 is TGTGCCAGCAGCTTTACCGGGACAGGGCGCCCAGATACGCAGTATTTT. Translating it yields CASSFTGTGRPDTQYF.

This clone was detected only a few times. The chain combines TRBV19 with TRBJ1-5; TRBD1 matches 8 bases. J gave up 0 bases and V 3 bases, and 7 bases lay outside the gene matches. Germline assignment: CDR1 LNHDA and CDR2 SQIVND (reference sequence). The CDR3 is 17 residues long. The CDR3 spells CASSILTGENSNQPQHF. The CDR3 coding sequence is TGTGCCAGTAGTATTTTGACAGGGGAAAATAGCAATCAGCCCCAGCATTTT.

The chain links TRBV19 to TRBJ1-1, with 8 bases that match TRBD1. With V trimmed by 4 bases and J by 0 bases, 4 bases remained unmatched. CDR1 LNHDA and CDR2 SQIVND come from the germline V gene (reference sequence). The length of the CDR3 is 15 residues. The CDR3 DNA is TGTGCCAGTAGTAAAAACAGGGGGGTGAACACTGAAGCTTTCTTT. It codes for CASSKNRGVNTEAFF.

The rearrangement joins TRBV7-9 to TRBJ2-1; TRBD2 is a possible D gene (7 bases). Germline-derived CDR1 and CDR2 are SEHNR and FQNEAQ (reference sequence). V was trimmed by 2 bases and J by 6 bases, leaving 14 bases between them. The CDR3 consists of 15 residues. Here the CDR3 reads CASSLIGGVPNEQFF. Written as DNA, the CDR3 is TGTGCCAGCAGCTTAATAGGGGGGGTTCCCAATGAGCAGTTCTTC.

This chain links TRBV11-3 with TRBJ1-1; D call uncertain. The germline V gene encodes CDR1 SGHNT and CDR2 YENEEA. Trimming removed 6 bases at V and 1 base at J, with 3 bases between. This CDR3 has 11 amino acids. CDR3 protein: CASSRNTEAFF. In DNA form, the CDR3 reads TGTGCCAGCAGTAGGAACACTGAAGCTTTCTTT.

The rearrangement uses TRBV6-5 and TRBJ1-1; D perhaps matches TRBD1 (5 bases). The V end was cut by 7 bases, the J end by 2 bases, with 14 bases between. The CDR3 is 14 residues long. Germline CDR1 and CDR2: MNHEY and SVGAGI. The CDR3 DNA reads TGTGCCAGCACCCTCGTCGGGGGAAACACTGAAGCTTTCTTT. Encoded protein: CASTLVGGNTEAFF.

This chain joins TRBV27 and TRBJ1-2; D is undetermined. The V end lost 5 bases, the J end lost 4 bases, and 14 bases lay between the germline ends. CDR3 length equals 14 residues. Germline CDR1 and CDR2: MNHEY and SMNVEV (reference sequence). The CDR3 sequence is CASSTPGSPYGYTF. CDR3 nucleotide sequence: TGTGCCAGCAGTACCCCCGGGTCCCCCTATGGCTACACCTTC.

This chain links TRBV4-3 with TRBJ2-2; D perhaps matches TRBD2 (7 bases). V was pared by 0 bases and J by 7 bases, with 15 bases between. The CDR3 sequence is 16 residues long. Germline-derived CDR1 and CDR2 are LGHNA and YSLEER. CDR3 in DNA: TGCGCCAGCAGCCAAGAGGCGGGGGCGACGGTCGGGGAGCTGTTTTTT. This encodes CASSQEAGATVGELFF.

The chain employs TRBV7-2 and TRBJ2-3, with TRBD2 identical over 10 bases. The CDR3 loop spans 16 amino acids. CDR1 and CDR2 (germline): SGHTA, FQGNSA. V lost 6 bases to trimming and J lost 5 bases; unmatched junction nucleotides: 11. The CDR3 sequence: CASRASQRGGLDTQYF. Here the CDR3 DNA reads TGTGCCAGCAGAGCTTCCCAGCGGGGGGGCCTAGATACGCAGTATTTT.

CDR3: CASSRGNDRNTEAFF. CDR3 coding DNA: TGCGCCAGCAGCAGGGGGAATGACAGGAACACTGAAGCTTTCTTT. The chain uses TRBV5-1 and TRBJ1-1, with D tentatively TRBD1 (6 bases). The V end was cut by 4 bases, the J end by 1 base, with 14 bases between. CDR1 is SGHRS, CDR2 YFSETQ, per germline. CDR3 length equals 15 residues.

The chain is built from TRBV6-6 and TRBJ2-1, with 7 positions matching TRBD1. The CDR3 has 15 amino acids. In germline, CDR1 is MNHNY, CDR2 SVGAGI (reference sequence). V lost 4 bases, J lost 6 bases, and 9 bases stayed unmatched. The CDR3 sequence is CASSSRQGVGNEQFF. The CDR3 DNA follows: TGTGCCAGCAGTTCCCGACAGGGTGTTGGCAATGAGCAGTTCTTC.

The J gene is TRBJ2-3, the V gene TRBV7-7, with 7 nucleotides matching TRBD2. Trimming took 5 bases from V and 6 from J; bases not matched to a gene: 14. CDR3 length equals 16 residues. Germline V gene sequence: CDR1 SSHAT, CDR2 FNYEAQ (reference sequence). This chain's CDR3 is CASSPGWAGASDTQYF. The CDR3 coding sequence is TGTGCCAGCAGCCCCGGATGGGCGGGAGCCTCGGATACGCAGTATTTT.

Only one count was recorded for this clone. CDR3 loop: CASSWGTVAGELFF. The CDR3, as DNA: TGCGCCAGCAGCTGGGGGACAGTTGCCGGGGAGCTGTTTTTT. The J gene is TRBJ2-2, the V gene TRBV5-1, with TRBD1 identical over 7 bases. CDR1 SGHRS and CDR2 YFSETQ come from the germline V gene. The CDR3 contains 14 residues. Trimming took 3 bases from V and 6 from J; bases not matched to a gene: 5.

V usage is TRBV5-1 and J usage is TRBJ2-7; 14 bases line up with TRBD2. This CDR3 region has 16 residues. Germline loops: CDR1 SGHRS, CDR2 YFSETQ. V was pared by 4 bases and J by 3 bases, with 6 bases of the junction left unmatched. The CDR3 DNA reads TGCGCCAGCAGCCTGGGCGGGACTAGCGGGGGCTACGAGCAGTACTTC. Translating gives CASSLGGTSGGYEQYF.

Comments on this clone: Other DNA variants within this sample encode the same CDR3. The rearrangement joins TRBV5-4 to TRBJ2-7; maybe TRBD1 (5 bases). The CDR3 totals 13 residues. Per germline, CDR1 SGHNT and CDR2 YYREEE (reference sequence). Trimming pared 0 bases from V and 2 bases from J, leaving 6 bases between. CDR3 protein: CASSLDRPYEQYF. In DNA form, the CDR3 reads TGTGCCAGCAGCTTGGACAGGCCCTACGAGCAGTACTTC.

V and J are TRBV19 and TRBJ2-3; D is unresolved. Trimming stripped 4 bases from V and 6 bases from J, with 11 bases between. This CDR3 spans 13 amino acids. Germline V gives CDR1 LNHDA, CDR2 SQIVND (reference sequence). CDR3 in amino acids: CASSNWALDTQYF. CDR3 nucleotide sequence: TGTGCCAGTAGTAATTGGGCACTGGATACGCAGTATTTT.

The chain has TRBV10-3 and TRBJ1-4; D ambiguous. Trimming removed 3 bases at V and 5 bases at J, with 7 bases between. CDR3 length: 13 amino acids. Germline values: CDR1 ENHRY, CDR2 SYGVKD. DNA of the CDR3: TGTGCCATCAGTGATAACACGAATGAAAAACTGTTTTTT. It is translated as CAISDNTNEKLFF.

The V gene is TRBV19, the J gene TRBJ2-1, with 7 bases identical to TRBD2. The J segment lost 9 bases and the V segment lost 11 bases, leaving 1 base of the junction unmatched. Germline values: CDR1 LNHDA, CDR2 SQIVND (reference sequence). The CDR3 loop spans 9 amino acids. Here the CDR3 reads CASGGEQFF. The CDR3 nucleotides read TGTGCCTCGGGGGGTGAGCAGTTCTTC.

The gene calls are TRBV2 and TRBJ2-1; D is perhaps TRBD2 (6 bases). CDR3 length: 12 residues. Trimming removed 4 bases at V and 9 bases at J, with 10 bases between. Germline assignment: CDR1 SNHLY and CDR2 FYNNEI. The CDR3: CASSVTSREQFF. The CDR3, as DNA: TGTGCCAGCAGTGTGACTAGTCGTGAGCAGTTCTTC.

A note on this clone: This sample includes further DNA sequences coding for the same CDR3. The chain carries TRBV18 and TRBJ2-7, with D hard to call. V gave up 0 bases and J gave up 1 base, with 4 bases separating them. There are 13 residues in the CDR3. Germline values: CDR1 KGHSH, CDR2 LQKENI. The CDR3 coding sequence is TGTGCCAGCTCACCACCCGGGTCCTACGAGCAGTACTTC. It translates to CASSPPGSYEQYF.